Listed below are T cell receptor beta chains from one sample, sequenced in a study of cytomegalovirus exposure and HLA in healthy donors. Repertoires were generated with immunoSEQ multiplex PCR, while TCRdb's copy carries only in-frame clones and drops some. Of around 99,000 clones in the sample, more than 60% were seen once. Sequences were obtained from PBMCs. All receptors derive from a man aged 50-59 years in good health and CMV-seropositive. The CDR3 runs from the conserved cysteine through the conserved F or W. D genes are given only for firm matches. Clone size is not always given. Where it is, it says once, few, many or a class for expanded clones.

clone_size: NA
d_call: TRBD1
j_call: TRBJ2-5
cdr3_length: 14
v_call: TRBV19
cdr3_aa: CASSGGQAQETQYF
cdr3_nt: TGTGCCAGTAGCGGAGGACAGGCTCAAGAGACCCAGTACTTC

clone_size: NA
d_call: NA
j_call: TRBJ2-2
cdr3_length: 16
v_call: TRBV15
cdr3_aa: CATSRDLRDTTGELFF
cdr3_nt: TGTGCCACCAGCAGAGATCTACGGGACACCACCGGGGAGCTGTTTTTT

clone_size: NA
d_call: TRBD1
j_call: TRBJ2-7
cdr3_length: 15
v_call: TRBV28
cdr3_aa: CASSPLGTEFDEQYF
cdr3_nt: TGTGCCAGCAGTCCCCTGGGGACAGAGTTCGACGAGCAGTACTTC

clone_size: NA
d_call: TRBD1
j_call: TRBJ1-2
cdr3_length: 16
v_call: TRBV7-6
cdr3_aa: CASSLRVGQGEGGYPF
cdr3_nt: TGTGCCAGCAGCTTGAGGGTCGGACAGGGGGAAGGTGGCTACCCCTTC

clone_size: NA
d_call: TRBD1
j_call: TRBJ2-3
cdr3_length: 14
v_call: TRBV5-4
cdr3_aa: CASSLQGATDTQYF
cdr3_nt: TGTGCCAGCAGCCTACAGGGGGCGACAGATACGCAGTATTTT

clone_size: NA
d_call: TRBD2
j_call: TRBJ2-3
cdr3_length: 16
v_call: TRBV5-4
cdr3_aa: CASSLEPSGGTDTQYF
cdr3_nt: TGTGCCAGCAGCTTGGAGCCTAGCGGGGGCACAGATACGCAGTATTTT

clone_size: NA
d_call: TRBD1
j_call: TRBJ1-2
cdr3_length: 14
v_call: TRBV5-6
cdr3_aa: CASSLADRGYGYTF
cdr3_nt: TGTGCCAGCAGCTTGGCCGACAGGGGCTATGGCTACACCTTC

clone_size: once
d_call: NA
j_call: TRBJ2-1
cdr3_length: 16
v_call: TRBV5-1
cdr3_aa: CASSLDLSGTRGEQFF
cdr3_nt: TGCGCCAGCAGCTTGGACTTATCCGGGACACGAGGTGAGCAGTTCTTC

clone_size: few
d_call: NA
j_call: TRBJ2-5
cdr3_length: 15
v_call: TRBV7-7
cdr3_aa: CASTLGRGAGETQYF
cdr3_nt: TGTGCGTCCACCCTGGGCCGGGGGGCTGGGGAGACCCAGTACTTC

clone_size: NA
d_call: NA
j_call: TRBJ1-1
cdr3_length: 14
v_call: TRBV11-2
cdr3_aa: CASSSLDRLGEAFF
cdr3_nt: TGTGCCAGCAGCTCCCTAGACAGGCTAGGTGAAGCTTTCTTT

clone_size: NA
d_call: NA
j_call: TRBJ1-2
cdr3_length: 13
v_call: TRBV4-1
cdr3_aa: CASSQESGYGYTF
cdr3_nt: TGCGCCAGCAGCCAAGAGTCCGGCTATGGCTACACCTTC

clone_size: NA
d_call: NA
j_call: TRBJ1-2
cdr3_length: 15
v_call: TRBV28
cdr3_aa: CASITTIEGDYGYTF
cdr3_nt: TGTGCCAGCATTACGACCATAGAGGGTGATTATGGCTACACCTTC

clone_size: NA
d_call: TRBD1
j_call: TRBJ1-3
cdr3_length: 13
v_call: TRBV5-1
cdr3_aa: CASSRDSGNTIYF
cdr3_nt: TGCGCCAGCAGCCGGGACAGTGGAAACACCATATATTTT

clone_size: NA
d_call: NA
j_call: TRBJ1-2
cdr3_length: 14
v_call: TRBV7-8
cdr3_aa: CASSSQGSRAGYTF
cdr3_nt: TGTGCCAGCAGCTCTCAGGGGTCCCGAGCAGGCTACACCTTC

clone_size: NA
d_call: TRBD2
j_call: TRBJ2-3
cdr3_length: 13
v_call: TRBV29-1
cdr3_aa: CSLNSGMTDTQYF
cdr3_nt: TGCAGCCTCAATAGCGGGATGACAGATACGCAGTATTTT

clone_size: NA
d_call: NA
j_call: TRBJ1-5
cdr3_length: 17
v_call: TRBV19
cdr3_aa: CASSIVRGGGGNQPQHF
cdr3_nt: TGTGCCAGTAGTATAGTTAGGGGAGGAGGGGGCAATCAGCCCCAGCATTTT

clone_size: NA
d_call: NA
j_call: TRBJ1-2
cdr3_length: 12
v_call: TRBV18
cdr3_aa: CASSPIDYGYPF
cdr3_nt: TGTGCCAGCTCACCAATCGACTATGGCTACCCCTTC

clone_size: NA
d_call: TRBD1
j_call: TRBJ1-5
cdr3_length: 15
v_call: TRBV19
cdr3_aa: CASRDRGTPNQPQHF
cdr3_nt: TGTGCCAGTAGGGACAGGGGAACCCCCAATCAGCCCCAGCATTTT

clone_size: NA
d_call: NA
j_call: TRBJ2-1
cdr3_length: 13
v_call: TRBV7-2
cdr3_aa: CASSLAPGNEQFF
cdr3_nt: TGTGCCAGCAGCTTAGCGCCCGGGAATGAGCAGTTCTTC

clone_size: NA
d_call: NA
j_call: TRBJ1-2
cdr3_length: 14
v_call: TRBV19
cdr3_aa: CASRSTQGNYGYTF
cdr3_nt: TGTGCCAGTAGGAGTACCCAGGGGAACTATGGCTACACCTTC

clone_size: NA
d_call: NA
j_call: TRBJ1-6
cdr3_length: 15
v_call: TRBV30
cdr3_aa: CAWRGAGSYNSPLHF
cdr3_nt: TGTGCCTGGAGGGGGGCCGGCTCCTATAATTCACCCCTCCACTTT

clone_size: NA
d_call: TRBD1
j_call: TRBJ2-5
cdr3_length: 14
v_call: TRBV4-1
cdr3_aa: CASSQFDRGETQYF
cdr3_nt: TGCGCCAGCAGCCAATTTGACAGGGGAGAGACCCAGTACTTC

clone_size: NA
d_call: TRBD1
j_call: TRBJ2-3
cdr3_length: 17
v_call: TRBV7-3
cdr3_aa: CASSQDMQTGGKDTQYF
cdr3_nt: TGTGCCAGCAGCCAGGACATGCAGACAGGGGGCAAAGATACGCAGTATTTT

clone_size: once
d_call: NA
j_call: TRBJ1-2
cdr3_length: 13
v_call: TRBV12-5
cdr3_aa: CASGLEQGCGYTF
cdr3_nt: TGTGCTAGTGGTTTGGAACAGGGTTGTGGCTACACCTTC

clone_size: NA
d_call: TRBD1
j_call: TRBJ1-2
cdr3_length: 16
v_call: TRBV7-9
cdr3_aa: CASSLAGTGGARGYTF
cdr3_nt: TGTGCCAGCAGCTTAGCCGGGACAGGGGGCGCGAGGGGCTACACCTTC

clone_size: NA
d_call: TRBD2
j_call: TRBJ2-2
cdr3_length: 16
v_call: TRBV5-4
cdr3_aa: CASSLGLAGNTGELFF
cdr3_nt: TGTGCCAGCAGCTTGGGGCTAGCGGGGAACACCGGGGAGCTGTTTTTT

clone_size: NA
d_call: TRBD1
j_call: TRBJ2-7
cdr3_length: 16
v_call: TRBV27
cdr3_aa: CASSLTAGTGNNEQYF
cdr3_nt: TGTGCCAGCAGTCTAACGGCCGGGACAGGGAACAACGAGCAGTACTTC

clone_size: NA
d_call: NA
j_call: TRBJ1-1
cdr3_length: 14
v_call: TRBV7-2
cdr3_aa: CASSASGGNTEAFF
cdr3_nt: TGTGCCAGCAGCGCCAGCGGGGGGAACACTGAAGCTTTCTTT

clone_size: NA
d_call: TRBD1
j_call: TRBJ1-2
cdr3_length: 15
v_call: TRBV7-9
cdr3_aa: CASSATGTGVRGYTF
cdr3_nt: TGTGCCAGCAGCGCCACCGGGACAGGGGTTCGTGGCTACACCTTC

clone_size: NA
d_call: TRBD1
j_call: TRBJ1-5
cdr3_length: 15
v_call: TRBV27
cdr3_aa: CASSLDRGASQPQHF
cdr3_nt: TGTGCCAGCAGTCTGGACAGGGGAGCGAGTCAGCCCCAGCATTTT

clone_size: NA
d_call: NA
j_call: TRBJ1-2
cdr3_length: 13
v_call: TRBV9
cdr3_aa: CASSFPVAYGYTF
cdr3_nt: TGTGCCAGCAGCTTCCCGGTAGCCTATGGCTACACCTTC

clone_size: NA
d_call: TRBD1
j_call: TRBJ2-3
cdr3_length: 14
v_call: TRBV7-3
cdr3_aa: CASSSGQGGNTQYF
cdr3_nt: TGTGCCAGCAGCTCTGGACAGGGGGGTAATACGCAGTATTTT

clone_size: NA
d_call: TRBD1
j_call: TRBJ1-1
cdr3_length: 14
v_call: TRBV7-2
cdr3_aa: CASRTTGGNTEAFF
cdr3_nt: TGTGCCAGCAGAACCACAGGGGGGAACACTGAAGCTTTCTTT

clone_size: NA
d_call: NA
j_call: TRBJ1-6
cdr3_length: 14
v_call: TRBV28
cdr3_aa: CASSLEEDNSPLHF
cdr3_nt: TGTGCCAGCAGTTTGGAGGAAGATAATTCACCCCTCCACTTT

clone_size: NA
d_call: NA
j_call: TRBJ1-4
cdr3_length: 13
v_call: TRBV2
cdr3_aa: CASSDRGNEKLFF
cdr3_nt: TGTGCCAGCAGTGACAGGGGCAATGAAAAACTGTTTTTT

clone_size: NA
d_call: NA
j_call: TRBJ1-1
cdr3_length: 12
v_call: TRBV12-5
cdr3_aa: CASGSGLREAFF
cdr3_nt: TGTGCTAGTGGCTCGGGACTTCGTGAAGCTTTCTTT

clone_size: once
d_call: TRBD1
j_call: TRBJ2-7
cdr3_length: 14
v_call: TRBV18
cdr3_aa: CASSPGQVSYEQYF
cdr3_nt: TGTGCCAGCTCACCAGGACAGGTTTCCTACGAGCAGTACTTC

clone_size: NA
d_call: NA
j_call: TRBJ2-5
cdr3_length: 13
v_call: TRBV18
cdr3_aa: CASSPPRKETQYF
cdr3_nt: TGTGCCAGCTCACCGCCTAGAAAAGAGACCCAGTACTTC

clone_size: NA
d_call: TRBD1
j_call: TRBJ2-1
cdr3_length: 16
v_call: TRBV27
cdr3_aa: CASSLQGQISYNEQFF
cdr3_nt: TGTGCCAGCAGTTTACAGGGACAGATTTCCTACAATGAGCAGTTCTTC

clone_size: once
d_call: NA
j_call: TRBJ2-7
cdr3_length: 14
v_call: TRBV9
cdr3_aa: CASSVDQAVYEQYF
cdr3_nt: TGTGCCAGCAGCGTAGATCAGGCCGTATACGAGCAGTACTTC

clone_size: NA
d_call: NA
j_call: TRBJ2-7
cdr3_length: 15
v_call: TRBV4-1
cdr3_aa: CASSRTETSSYEQYF
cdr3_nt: TGCGCCAGCAGCAGGACAGAAACCTCCTCCTACGAGCAGTACTTC

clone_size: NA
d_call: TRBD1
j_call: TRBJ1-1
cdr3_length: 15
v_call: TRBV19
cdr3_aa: CASSILQGANTEAFF
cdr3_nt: TGTGCCAGTAGTATATTGCAGGGGGCGAACACTGAAGCTTTCTTT